This T cell receptor beta chain is drawn from a study of radiation and T cells in renal cell carcinoma. TCRdb's copy holds only in-frame clones and misses some; the assay was immunoSEQ multiplex PCR. This table holds some 150,000 clones, roughly 80% found once. This clone occurred once. Time point described: baseline pretreatment blood. Stated treatment: 15 Gy SBRT to primary tumor, nephrectomy 4 weeks later. The sample in question was blood, obtained from a patient whose treatment included radiotherapy and nephrectomy. The sequence was obtained from a woman aged 45-59 years with renal cell carcinoma.

The CDR3 region has the DNA TGCAGCGTTGACAAGGGGCCGAACACCGGGGAGCTGTTTTTT. It encodes CSVDKGPNTGELFF. This sequence joins TRBV29-1 and TRBJ2-2, with D perhaps TRBD1 (5 bases). Trimming took 3 bases from V and 0 from J, leaving 8 bases between them. The length of the CDR3 is 14 residues. CDR1 and CDR2 from the germline V gene are SQVTM and ANQGSEA.